Detailed here is one T cell receptor (beta chain). The sample originates from a study of blood T cell repertoires in COVID-19. Study-level background: Samples representing acute and convalescent COVID-19 were sourced from the United States, Italy and Spain. PBMCs, B-cell-depleted T cells, or T cells were the source of the cDNA or gDNA that made up the material.

Per the original methods: Nucleated cell number was recorded as an estimate derived from reference gene primer amplification. Profiling relied on immunoSEQ multiplex PCR, and the TCRdb table lists in-frame clones only, not all of them. That table furnishes V, J and clone size, whereas the DNA furnished D and trimming. The sample lists 250,000 to 350,000 clones, roughly 88% occurring once. The CDR3 loop spans 17 amino acids. Germline CDR1 is MDHEN and CDR2 is SYDVKM. Unmatched junction bases numbered 11, after V lost 5 bases and J lost 2 bases. Sequenced input: peripheral blood. This receptor was obtained from a woman aged 25 to 45 with active or convalescent COVID-19. This chain connects TRBV28 to TRBJ1-1, with TRBD1 identical over 10 bases. The CDR3 here is CASSTTGQGEGNTEAFF. In DNA, the CDR3 is TGTGCCAGCAGTACTACTGGACAGGGGGAGGGTAACACTGAAGCTTTCTTT.